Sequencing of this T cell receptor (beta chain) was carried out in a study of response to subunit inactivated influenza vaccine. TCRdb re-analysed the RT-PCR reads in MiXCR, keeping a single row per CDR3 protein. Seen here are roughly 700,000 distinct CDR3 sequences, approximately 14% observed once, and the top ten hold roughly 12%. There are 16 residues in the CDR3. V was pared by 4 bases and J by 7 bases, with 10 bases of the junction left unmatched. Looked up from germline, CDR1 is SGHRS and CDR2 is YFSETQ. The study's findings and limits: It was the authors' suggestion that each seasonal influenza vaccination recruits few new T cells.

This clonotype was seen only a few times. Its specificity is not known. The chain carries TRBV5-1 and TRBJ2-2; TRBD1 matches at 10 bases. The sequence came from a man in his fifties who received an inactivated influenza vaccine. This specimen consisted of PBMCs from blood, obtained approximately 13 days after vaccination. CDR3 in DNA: TGCGCCAGCAGCCAGCAGGGGACAGGGGTCGACGGGGAGCTGTTTTTT. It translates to CASSQQGTGVDGELFF.